The next 14 T cell receptor beta chains were all read from a single sample in a study of shared clonotypes between healthy human individuals. Only in-frame clones appear in the TCRdb table, and some are missing; sequencing was by immunoSEQ multiplex PCR. The table includes millions of clones, roughly 94% detected once. Sequences were obtained from naive CD4+ T cells sorted from blood. Documented subset: CD45RA+ positively selected. The receptors come from a man between 18 and 29 years old in good health.

The chain employs TRBV6-6 and TRBJ1-5; the D is unclear. The CDR3 spans 13 residues. Germline loops: CDR1 MNHNY, CDR2 SVGAGI (reference sequence). The V and J ends lost 7 bases and 5 bases respectively, with 12 bases between them. The DNA of the CDR3 is TGTGCCAGCACCATCCTGCGAGATCAGCCCCAGCATTTT. Translation: CASTILRDQPQHF.

The chain is built from TRBV7-9 and TRBJ1-5, with D unresolved. The V gene's germline CDR1 is SEHNR and CDR2 FQNEAQ (reference sequence). This CDR3 spans 12 amino acids. Trimming left V 3 bases short and J 4 bases short, with 4 bases between. CDR3 loop: CASSFTNQPQHF. The DNA for the CDR3 is TGTGCCAGCAGCTTTACAAATCAGCCCCAGCATTTT.

V gene TRBV6-1 combines with J gene TRBJ2-7, with unresolved D. Germline CDR1 reads MNHNS; CDR2 reads SASEGT. The CDR3 has 14 residues. The ends were cut back, 4 bases at V and 2 bases at J, with 12 bases in the middle. The CDR3 is CASSGPTKTYEQYF. In DNA form, the CDR3 reads TGTGCCAGCAGTGGACCGACAAAAACCTACGAGCAGTACTTC.

This clone was detected once. The junction does not match germline at one end; this may be a read error. This chain connects TRBV7-2 to TRBJ1-3, with 10 positions matching TRBD1. CDR1 and CDR2 (germline): SGHTA, FQGNSA. This CDR3 comprises 12 residues. CDR3 loop: CASSPPGQGPNF. CDR3 DNA: TGTGCCAGCAGCCCACCGGGACAGGGGCCAAATTTT.

The rearrangement links TRBV7-9 to TRBJ1-4; weak D call: TRBD1 (5 bases). Trimming shortened V by 5 bases and J by 7 bases, and 14 bases separated the two germline ends. Germline assignment: CDR1 SEHNR and CDR2 FQNEAQ (reference sequence). CDR3 length: 14 amino acids. CDR3 nucleotides: TGTGCCAGCAGCCCCACGTGGGGGATTGAAAAACTGTTTTTT. Protein sequence: CASSPTWGIEKLFF.

CDR3 region: CASSLDRGYTF. The CDR3 DNA is TGTGCCAGCAGCTTAGACAGAGGCTACACCTTC. The rearrangement joins TRBV7-9 to TRBJ1-2, with D unclear. Trimming stripped 1 base from V and 8 bases from J, with 5 bases between. The CDR3 has 11 amino acids. CDR1 and CDR2 (germline): SEHNR, FQNEAQ (reference sequence).

The J gene is TRBJ2-7, the V gene TRBV30; 8 nucleotides line up with TRBD1. The V and J ends lost 1 base and 4 bases, in that order; junction bases with no gene match: 9. Germline CDR1 GTSNPN, CDR2 SVGIG (reference sequence). CDR3 length: 15 amino acids. This CDR3 reads CAWSENTGGFYEQYF. The CDR3 region has the DNA TGTGCCTGGAGTGAGAACACAGGGGGTTTTTACGAGCAGTACTTC.

V gene TRBV18 combines with J gene TRBJ2-1; no clear D. The CDR3 is 13 amino acids. The V gene lost 1 base and the J gene lost 9 bases, with 10 bases spanning the gap. Germline loops: CDR1 KGHSH, CDR2 LQKENI. The CDR3 DNA sequence: TGTGCCAGCTCACCACTCTGGCTGGCTGAGCAGTTCTTC. Its translation is CASSPLWLAEQFF.

The rearrangement links TRBV7-6 to TRBJ2-1, with D possibly TRBD1 on 5 matching bases. Deletions cut 3 bases from V and 8 bases from J, with 17 bases between. Germline lookup yields CDR1 SGHVS and CDR2 FNYEAQ. The CDR3 loop spans 15 amino acids. CDR3 in DNA: TGTGCCAGCAGCTTGCAAGGGCAGGGAATAGATGAGCAGTTCTTC. This sequence encodes CASSLQGQGIDEQFF.

The CDR3 DNA sequence: TGTGCCAGCAGTTACTGGTTGGGAGGTGGCTACACCTTC. This codes for CASSYWLGGGYTF. This rearrangement joins TRBV6-5 to TRBJ1-2; D ambiguous. Between the trimmed V and J ends, which lost 1 base and 7 bases, there was a span of 10 bases. The length of the CDR3 is 13 residues. Germline-derived CDR1 and CDR2 are MNHEY and SVGAGI.

This chain connects TRBV6-6 to TRBJ1-5, with D hard to call. Germline V gene sequence: CDR1 MNHNY, CDR2 SVGAGI (reference sequence). The CDR3 contains 13 residues. Trimming removed 7 bases from V and 4 bases from J, with 11 bases in between. The chain's CDR3 is CASTLAFNQPQHF. CDR3 DNA sequence: TGTGCCAGCACCCTGGCCTTTAATCAGCCCCAGCATTTT.

This clone was picked up one time. The rearrangement links TRBV11-2 to TRBJ2-7; D is perhaps TRBD2 (5 bases). The CDR3 has 13 amino acids. Germline V gene data show CDR1 as SGHAT and CDR2 as FQNNGV. With 0 bases removed from V and 6 bases from J, the gap between germline ends came to 9 bases. DNA for the CDR3: TGTGCCAGCAGCTTAGATACTAGTTCCGAGCAGTACTTC. Translation gives CASSLDTSSEQYF.

The V call is TRBV5-1, the J call TRBJ2-5, with D tentatively TRBD1 (6 bases). The CDR3 is 15 residues long. Between the trimmed V and J ends, which lost 0 bases and 5 bases, there was a span of 14 bases. CDR1 is SGHRS, CDR2 YFSETQ, per germline. CDR3 protein: CASSLGTGLWETQYF. CDR3 sequence (DNA): TGCGCCAGCAGCTTGGGAACAGGGCTTTGGGAGACCCAGTACTTC.

The rearrangement links TRBV7-8 to TRBJ2-2; D assignment may be TRBD1 or TRBD2 (6 bases each). Trimming removed 3 bases from V and 3 bases from J, with 17 bases in between. The germline gives CDR1 SGHVS, CDR2 FQNEAQ. The CDR3 loop spans 17 amino acids. The chain's CDR3 is CASSFEIRGPYTGELFF. The CDR3 region has the DNA TGTGCCAGCAGCTTTGAAATACGGGGGCCCTACACCGGGGAGCTGTTTTTT.